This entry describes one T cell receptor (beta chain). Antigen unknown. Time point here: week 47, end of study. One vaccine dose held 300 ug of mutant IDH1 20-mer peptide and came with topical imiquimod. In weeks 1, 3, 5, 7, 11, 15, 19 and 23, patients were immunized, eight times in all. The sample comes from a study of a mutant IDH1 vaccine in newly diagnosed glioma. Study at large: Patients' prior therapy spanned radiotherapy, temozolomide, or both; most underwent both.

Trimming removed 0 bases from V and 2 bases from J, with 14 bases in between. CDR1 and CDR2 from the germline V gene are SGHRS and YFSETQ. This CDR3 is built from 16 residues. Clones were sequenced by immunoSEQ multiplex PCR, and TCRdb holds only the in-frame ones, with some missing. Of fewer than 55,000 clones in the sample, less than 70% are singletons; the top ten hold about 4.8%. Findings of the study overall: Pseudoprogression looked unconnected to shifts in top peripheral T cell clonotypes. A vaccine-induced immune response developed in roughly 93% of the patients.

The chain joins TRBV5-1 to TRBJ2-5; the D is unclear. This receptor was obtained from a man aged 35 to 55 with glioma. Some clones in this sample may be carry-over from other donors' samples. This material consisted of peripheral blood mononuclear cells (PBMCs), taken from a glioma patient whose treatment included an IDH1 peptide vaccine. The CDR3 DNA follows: TGCGCCAGCAGCTTGGCCATTGACCGCACACAAGAGACCCAGTACTTC. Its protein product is CASSLAIDRTQETQYF.